This passage covers 16 T cell receptor beta chains from one sample sequenced in a study of T cell clonality in common variable immunodeficiency (dated by TCRdb to about 2015). Libraries came from the immunoSEQ multiplex PCR assay. In its TCRdb copy, this immuneACCESS table keeps in-frame sequences only and misses some clones. Where compared with another copy, unresolved V genes explain less than half of these, and the others have no known cause. In this sample, some 80,000 clones appear, none counted once only. Clones ranked in the top ten supply over 0.7% of the sample. Sequencing was carried out using peripheral blood mononuclear cells. Receptors originate from a person between 18 and 75 years old in good health.

This clone showed up many times. The DNA read from the CDR3 is TGTGCCAGCAGCCGACAGAGCCTTAGCACAGATACG. It codes for CASSRQSLSTDT. The entire CDR3 protein reads CASSRQSLSTDTQYF. The V call is TRBV7-2, the J call TRBJ2-3, with a possible D match to TRBD1 (5 bases). The read terminates 3 residues before the CDR3 end, so the remaining end is supplied by the germline J gene. Trimming removed 5 bases at V and 0 bases at J, with 12 bases between. This CDR3 has 15 residues. From germline, CDR1 is SGHTA and CDR2 FQGNSA.

On this clone: Read coverage stops 3 residues before the CDR3 terminus; the germline J gene supplies the remainder. The chain recombines TRBV19 with TRBJ2-3; the match to TRBD1 covers 7 bases. J was trimmed by 6 bases and V by 10 bases; bases with no gene match: 13. CDR1 and CDR2 from the germline V gene are LNHDA and SQIVND (reference sequence). This CDR3 is 14 amino acids long. This CDR3 reads CATHPGQWRDTQYF. The covered CDR3 bases are TGTGCCACTCACCCGGGACAGTGGAGGGATACG.

The sample holds many counts of this clone. Sequencing ends 3 residues short of the CDR3 end; the germline J gene provides the rest. J is TRBJ2-3 and V is TRBV6-2 or TRBV6-3; 11 bases line up with TRBD2. There are 17 residues in the CDR3. V dropped 4 bases and J dropped 6; count of bases not matched to a gene: 12. The germline V gene has CDR1 MNHEY and CDR2 SVGEGT. The CDR3 DNA, read in part, is TGTGCCAGCAGTTGGGCTTTAGCGGGAGGGCCCTCCGATACG. Its translation: CASSWALAGGPSDT. The CDR3 reads in full as CASSWALAGGPSDTQYF.

Many counts were recorded for this clone. The read terminates 3 residues before the CDR3 end, so the remaining end is supplied by the germline J gene. V gene TRBV5-1 combines with J gene TRBJ1-3; tentative D call: TRBD1 (5 bases). CDR1 is SGHRS and CDR2 is YFSETQ in the germline V gene. The CDR3 sequence is 16 residues long. Trimming stripped 3 bases from V and 4 bases from J, with 17 bases between. The CDR3 sequence is CASSSNSQGAGNTIYF. CDR3 bases read: TGCGCCAGCAGCTCTAATTCCCAAGGGGCCGGAAACACC.

This clone has only a few counts. The read ends 3 residues early relative to the CDR3; the germline J gene fills the gap. The rearrangement uses TRBV11-1 and TRBJ1-1; TRBD1 agrees at 7 bases. The V segment lost 7 bases and the J segment 4 bases; nucleotides outside the gene matches: 9. The germline CDR1 and CDR2 sequences are SGHAT and FQDESV (reference sequence). CDR3 length equals 14 residues. CDR3 loop: CASTPQGIGTEAFF. The CDR3 DNA, read in part, is TGTGCCAGCACCCCACAGGGGATTGGCACTGAA.

In its sample, this clone was seen many times. The read ends 3 residues early relative to the CDR3; the germline J gene fills the gap. This sequence joins TRBV7-6 and TRBJ2-2; D uncertain. The CDR3 is made up of 16 amino acids. Germline lookup yields CDR1 SGHVS and CDR2 FNYEAQ. The V end was cut by 1 base, the J end by 3 bases, with 12 bases between. The covered CDR3 bases are TGTGCCAGCAGCTTAGGAGCCTACTTGTACACCGGGGAG. This encodes CASSLGAYLYTGE. From start to end, the CDR3 is CASSLGAYLYTGELFF. The complete variable domain, with remaining parts taken from reference TRBV7-6 and TRBJ2-2, reads GAGVSQSPRYKVTKRGQDVALRCDPISGHVSLYWYRQALGQGPEFLTYFNYEAQQDKSGLPNDRFSAERPEGSISTLTIQRTEQRDSAMYRCASSLGAYLYTGELFFGEGSRLTVL.

This clone was detected many times. The CDR3 end is not reached by the read, which stops 3 residues before it; the germline J gene fills it in. The chain has TRBV12-3 or TRBV12-4 and TRBJ2-4; D call uncertain. Trimming removed 2 bases from V and 8 bases from J, with 10 bases in between. This CDR3 has 13 amino acids. CDR3 residues: CASSLYLGDIQYF. The DNA read from the CDR3 is TGTGCCAGCAGTTTATATCTAGGCGACATT.

This clone has at least ten counts. The missing CDR3 end, 3 residues past where the read stops, is filled in from the germline J gene. The chain couples TRBV30 to TRBJ2-7; 9 nucleotides line up with TRBD2. Germline CDR1 reads GTSNPN; CDR2 reads SVGIG (reference sequence). The length of the CDR3 is 13 residues. With V trimmed by 5 bases and J by 3 bases, 5 bases remained unmatched. The part of the CDR3 DNA that was read is TGTGCCTGGGAGGGACTAGCTGGCTACGAG. Its translation is CAWEGLAGYE. The entire CDR3 protein reads CAWEGLAGYEQYF.

At least ten counts were recorded for this clone. The sequence runs out 3 residues before the end of the CDR3; the remainder is reconstructed from the germline J gene. This chain connects TRBV11-2 to TRBJ1-3, with D unresolved. Trimming removed 6 bases at V and 0 bases at J, with 6 bases between. The CDR3 sequence is 13 residues long. Germline lookup yields CDR1 SGHAT and CDR2 FQNNGV. The CDR3 loop is CASRTGSGNTIYF. Incomplete CDR3 DNA: TGTGCCAGCAGGACGGGCTCTGGAAACACC.

This clone was counted ten times or more. The observed sequence ends 3 residues before the CDR3 terminus, with the missing tail filled in from the germline J gene. The V and J genes are TRBV5-1 and TRBJ2-2, with TRBD1 matching 8 bases. Germline CDR1 SGHRS, CDR2 YFSETQ. Germline trimming cut 0 bases from V and 1 base from J; bases unmatched to any gene: 2. The CDR3 length is 16 residues. The part of the CDR3 DNA that was read is TGCGCCAGCAGCTTGGATGGGACAGGGAACACCGGGGAG. This translates into CASSLDGTGNTGE. The full-length CDR3 reads as CASSLDGTGNTGELFF.

This clone was seen more than once but under ten times. Coverage ceases 3 residues before the CDR3 finishes, and the germline J gene fills in the end. V is TRBV19 and J is TRBJ1-6, with D perhaps matching TRBD1 (6 bases). Germline V lookup: CDR1 LNHDA, CDR2 SQIVND (reference sequence). V was cut by 4 bases and J by 11 bases, with 12 bases left in between. This CDR3 spans 13 amino acids. The CDR3 sequence: CASSTTGRTPLHF. Partial CDR3 DNA: TGTGCCAGTAGTACTACAGGGAGGACACCC.

There are many counts of this clone. Read data end 3 residues before the CDR3 end; the end is taken from the germline J gene. The chain carries TRBV4-1 and TRBJ1-4, with D unresolved. The V gene lost 1 base and the J gene lost 3 bases, with 9 bases spanning the gap. Germline CDR1 is MGHRA and CDR2 is YSYEKL. The CDR3 has 15 amino acids. CDR3 residues: CASSQAVLSNEKLFF. The CDR3 bases that were read are TGCGCCAGCAGCCAAGCTGTCCTCTCTAATGAAAAA.

Many counts were recorded for this clone. The read ends 3 residues early relative to the CDR3; the germline J gene fills the gap. The chain recombines TRBV9 with TRBJ2-7; 10 bases are a match to TRBD2. This CDR3 region has 15 residues. CDR1 and CDR2 (germline): SGDLS, YYNGEE. V lost 3 bases and J lost 1; bases outside the gene matches: 4. The CDR3 DNA, read in part, is TGTGCCAGCAGCGCATCTAGCGGGAGTTCCTACGAG. It is translated as CASSASSGSSYE. The whole CDR3 sequence reads CASSASSGSSYEQYF.

This clone was found many times. From the germline J gene comes the end of the CDR3, since the read stops 3 residues before it. V and J are TRBV10-2 and TRBJ2-7; D is possibly TRBD2 (6 bases). V lost 5 bases to trimming and J lost 3 bases, with 14 bases between them. Germline-derived CDR1 and CDR2 are WSHSY and SAAADI. This CDR3 region has 14 residues. CDR3 region: CASSLGLPDYEQYF. The DNA read from the CDR3 is TGCGCCAGCAGTCTCGGACTACCCGACTACGAG.

This clone was counted ten times or more. The CDR3 reads CASSAGLAGVDEQYF. The CDR3 DNA, read in part, is TGTGCCAGCAGCGCGGGACTAGCGGGAGTTGACGAG. The rearrangement uses TRBV5-5 and TRBJ2-7; 14 bases fit TRBD2. The read gets to within 3 residues of the CDR3 end, and the germline J gene fills in the rest. V shed 4 bases, J shed 5 bases, and the junction held 5 bases outside the gene matches. The CDR3 extends over 15 amino acids. The germline CDR1 and CDR2 sequences are SGHKS and YYEKEE (reference sequence).

In regard to this clone: The CDR3 end falls 3 residues outside the read, so it is completed with the germline J gene. This sequence joins TRBV2 and TRBJ1-6; D call uncertain. Looked up from germline, CDR1 is SNHLY and CDR2 is FYNNEI. The V gene lost 1 base and the J gene lost 9 bases, with 10 bases spanning the gap. The CDR3 has 14 amino acids. The CDR3: CASSEGHFGSPLHF. The sequenced part of the CDR3 DNA is TGTGCCAGCAGTGAAGGCCACTTCGGTTCACCC.